Listed below are T cell receptor beta chains from one sample, sequenced in a study of cytomegalovirus exposure and HLA in healthy donors. TCRdb's copy holds only in-frame clones and misses some; the assay was immunoSEQ multiplex PCR. In the table there are roughly 120,000 clones, 75% to 85% of which are singletons. What was sequenced was PBMCs. The receptors were sampled from a male donor in good health and CMV-seronegative. Both conserved end residues are part of each CDR3. The order of the fields is V gene, J gene, clone size, D gene, CDR3 protein, CDR3 DNA. D genes are given only for firm matches. Rows may omit the clone size; those that give it use once, few, many or a size class.

v_gene: TRBV10-3; j_gene: TRBJ2-1; abundance: -; d_gene: -; CDR3aa: CAISSDSNEQFF; CDR3nt: TGTGCCATCAGTAGCGACAGCAATGAGCAGTTCTTC
v_gene: TRBV11-2; j_gene: TRBJ2-7; abundance: -; d_gene: -; CDR3aa: CASSLEAGTYEQYF; CDR3nt: TGTGCCAGCAGCTTAGAGGCGGGAACCTACGAGCAGTACTTC
v_gene: TRBV6-4; j_gene: TRBJ1-5; abundance: once; d_gene: -; CDR3aa: CASSDSAGRQHF; CDR3nt: TGTGCCAGCAGTGACTCCGCAGGTCGCCAGCATTTT
v_gene: TRBV5-1; j_gene: TRBJ2-1; abundance: -; d_gene: TRBD2; CDR3aa: CASSLKTSGGAYNEQFF; CDR3nt: TGCGCCAGCAGCTTGAAGACTAGCGGGGGCGCTTACAATGAGCAGTTCTTC
v_gene: TRBV6-4; j_gene: TRBJ2-1; abundance: -; d_gene: TRBD2; CDR3aa: CASSRQTSGGVGEQFF; CDR3nt: TGTGCCAGCAGCCGACAGACTAGCGGGGGGGTCGGTGAGCAGTTCTTC
v_gene: TRBV7-9; j_gene: TRBJ2-7; abundance: -; d_gene: -; CDR3aa: CASSLASQVTYEQYF; CDR3nt: TGTGCCAGCAGCTTAGCGTCCCAGGTAACCTACGAGCAGTACTTC
v_gene: TRBV6-6; j_gene: TRBJ1-3; abundance: -; d_gene: -; CDR3aa: CASNKQESGNTIYF; CDR3nt: TGTGCCAGCAATAAACAGGAATCTGGAAACACCATATATTTT
v_gene: TRBV12-5; j_gene: TRBJ2-2; abundance: -; d_gene: TRBD2; CDR3aa: CATPRGGIHTGELFF; CDR3nt: TGTGCTACCCCCCGGGGGGGGATACACACCGGGGAGCTGTTTTTT
v_gene: TRBV18; j_gene: TRBJ2-1; abundance: -; d_gene: -; CDR3aa: CASSLRARNEQFF; CDR3nt: TGTGCCAGCTCACTGAGGGCCCGGAATGAGCAGTTCTTC
v_gene: TRBV19; j_gene: TRBJ1-6; abundance: -; d_gene: -; CDR3aa: CASKPSSYNSPLHF; CDR3nt: TGTGCCAGTAAGCCGAGCTCCTATAATTCACCCCTCCACTTT
v_gene: TRBV19; j_gene: TRBJ2-1; abundance: -; d_gene: TRBD2; CDR3aa: CASPPSPGTSGGYNEQFF; CDR3nt: TGTGCCAGTCCCCCTTCCCCCGGGACTAGCGGGGGGTACAATGAGCAGTTCTTC
v_gene: TRBV29-1; j_gene: TRBJ2-3; abundance: -; d_gene: TRBD1; CDR3aa: CSVAVGQGAADTQYF; CDR3nt: TGCAGCGTCGCCGTTGGACAGGGGGCGGCAGATACGCAGTATTTT
v_gene: TRBV6-5; j_gene: TRBJ1-2; abundance: -; d_gene: TRBD1; CDR3aa: CASRGTGGLYGYTF; CDR3nt: TGTGCCAGCAGGGGAACAGGGGGACTCTATGGCTACACCTTC
v_gene: TRBV28; j_gene: TRBJ1-2; abundance: few; d_gene: TRBD1; CDR3aa: CASSSGGQAYGYTF; CDR3nt: TGTGCCAGCAGCTCTGGGGGACAGGCCTATGGCTACACCTTC
v_gene: TRBV6-1; j_gene: TRBJ2-2; abundance: -; d_gene: -; CDR3aa: CASIGGPNTGELFF; CDR3nt: TGTGCCAGCATTGGCGGGCCGAACACCGGGGAGCTGTTTTTT
v_gene: TRBV5-1; j_gene: TRBJ2-2; abundance: -; d_gene: TRBD1; CDR3aa: CASSLAGQGVTGELFF; CDR3nt: TGCGCCAGCAGCTTGGCCGGGCAGGGGGTCACCGGGGAGCTGTTTTTT
v_gene: TRBV5-4; j_gene: TRBJ1-2; abundance: -; d_gene: TRBD1; CDR3aa: CASSAGQVSYGYTF; CDR3nt: TGTGCCAGCAGCGCGGGACAGGTTTCCTATGGCTACACCTTC
v_gene: TRBV6-5; j_gene: TRBJ2-7; abundance: -; d_gene: -; CDR3aa: CASMWGGMYEQYF; CDR3nt: TGTGCCAGCATGTGGGGGGGCATGTACGAGCAGTACTTC
v_gene: TRBV30; j_gene: TRBJ1-5; abundance: -; d_gene: -; CDR3aa: CAWSVGGVPSNQPQHF; CDR3nt: TGTGCCTGGAGTGTAGGGGGGGTGCCTAGCAATCAGCCCCAGCATTTT
v_gene: TRBV28; j_gene: TRBJ2-7; abundance: -; d_gene: TRBD1; CDR3aa: CASSGQATSYEQYF; CDR3nt: TGTGCCAGCAGTGGACAGGCGACTTCCTACGAGCAGTACTTC
v_gene: TRBV7-9; j_gene: TRBJ1-2; abundance: -; d_gene: -; CDR3aa: CASSLVGTANYGYTF; CDR3nt: TGTGCCAGCAGCTTAGTGGGCACCGCTAACTATGGCTACACCTTC
v_gene: TRBV5-1; j_gene: TRBJ2-5; abundance: few; d_gene: TRBD1; CDR3aa: CASSSPGGAREETQYF; CDR3nt: TGCGCCAGCAGCTCCCCAGGGGGCGCGAGGGAAGAGACCCAGTACTTC
v_gene: TRBV5-4; j_gene: TRBJ2-2; abundance: few; d_gene: TRBD1; CDR3aa: CASSPRTGNTGELFF; CDR3nt: TGTGCCAGCAGCCCCCGGACAGGGAACACCGGGGAGCTGTTTTTT
v_gene: TRBV5-4; j_gene: TRBJ2-1; abundance: -; d_gene: TRBD2; CDR3aa: CASSLSRGGLYNEQFF; CDR3nt: TGTGCCAGCAGCTTGTCGCGGGGGGGCCTGTACAATGAGCAGTTCTTC
v_gene: TRBV7-7; j_gene: TRBJ2-3; abundance: -; d_gene: TRBD1; CDR3aa: CASSLTGIGSTDTQYF; CDR3nt: TGTGCCAGCAGCTTGACAGGGATCGGGAGCACAGATACGCAGTATTTT
v_gene: TRBV9; j_gene: TRBJ1-2; abundance: -; d_gene: -; CDR3aa: CASGDRLGGYTF; CDR3nt: TGTGCCAGCGGCGACAGGCTTGGGGGCTACACCTTC
v_gene: TRBV4-2; j_gene: TRBJ2-7; abundance: -; d_gene: TRBD2; CDR3aa: CASSQDVAGGFSYEQYF; CDR3nt: TGTGCCAGCAGCCAAGATGTAGCGGGGGGGTTCTCCTACGAGCAGTACTTC
v_gene: TRBV5-1; j_gene: TRBJ2-6; abundance: few; d_gene: -; CDR3aa: CASSLAGPGANGLTF; CDR3nt: TGCGCCAGCAGCTTGGCAGGGCCTGGGGCCAACGGCCTGACTTTC
v_gene: TRBV28; j_gene: TRBJ2-5; abundance: -; d_gene: TRBD1; CDR3aa: CASTRTGFFNSETQYF; CDR3nt: TGTGCCAGCACCCGGACAGGGTTTTTTAATAGCGAGACCCAGTACTTC
v_gene: TRBV4-2; j_gene: TRBJ2-1; abundance: -; d_gene: TRBD2; CDR3aa: CASSQGSGGGYNEQFF; CDR3nt: TGTGCCAGCAGCCAAGGTAGCGGGGGGGGATACAATGAGCAGTTCTTC
v_gene: TRBV7-9; j_gene: TRBJ1-1; abundance: -; d_gene: -; CDR3aa: CALNFEAFF; CDR3nt: TGTGCCCTCAACTTTGAAGCTTTCTTT
v_gene: TRBV20-1; j_gene: TRBJ2-3; abundance: -; d_gene: -; CDR3aa: CSATPSTQYF; CDR3nt: TGCAGTGCTACCCCCTCTACGCAGTATTTT
v_gene: TRBV6-6; j_gene: TRBJ2-1; abundance: -; d_gene: TRBD2; CDR3aa: CASSYQGLANEQFF; CDR3nt: TGTGCCAGCAGTTATCAAGGACTAGCGAATGAGCAGTTCTTC
v_gene: TRBV30; j_gene: TRBJ2-3; abundance: once; d_gene: -; CDR3aa: CAWSIGARTTDTQYF; CDR3nt: TGTGCCTGGAGTATAGGGGCGCGAACCACAGATACGCAGTATTTT
v_gene: TRBV5-5; j_gene: TRBJ2-7; abundance: -; d_gene: TRBD2; CDR3aa: CASSFLAGGGEQYF; CDR3nt: TGTGCCAGCAGCTTTCTAGCGGGGGGTGGGGAGCAGTACTTC
v_gene: TRBV4-3; j_gene: TRBJ2-5; abundance: -; d_gene: TRBD2; CDR3aa: CASSQEIAGQETQYF; CDR3nt: TGCGCCAGCAGCCAAGAGATAGCGGGGCAAGAGACCCAGTACTTC
v_gene: TRBV7-7; j_gene: TRBJ2-3; abundance: -; d_gene: TRBD1; CDR3aa: CASSRDSSSTDTQYF; CDR3nt: TGTGCCAGCAGCCGGGACAGCTCTAGCACAGATACGCAGTATTTT
v_gene: TRBV28; j_gene: TRBJ2-7; abundance: -; d_gene: -; CDR3aa: CASSLWSGKSSYEQYF; CDR3nt: TGTGCCAGCAGTTTATGGTCGGGGAAAAGCTCCTACGAGCAGTACTTC
v_gene: TRBV19; j_gene: TRBJ1-1; abundance: -; d_gene: -; CDR3aa: CASSIDREGSMNTEAFF; CDR3nt: TGTGCCAGTAGTATAGATCGGGAGGGCAGCATGAACACTGAAGCTTTCTTT
v_gene: TRBV11-2; j_gene: TRBJ1-1; abundance: -; d_gene: -; CDR3aa: CASSLSPGNTEAFF; CDR3nt: TGTGCCAGCAGCTTATCCCCCGGGAACACTGAAGCTTTCTTT
v_gene: TRBV30; j_gene: TRBJ1-3; abundance: -; d_gene: -; CDR3aa: CAWSVSVFGGNTIYF; CDR3nt: TGTGCCTGGAGTGTGTCGGTGTTTGGTGGAAACACCATATATTTT
v_gene: TRBV2; j_gene: TRBJ1-3; abundance: once; d_gene: -; CDR3aa: CASSLTVYSGNTIYF; CDR3nt: TGTGCCAGCAGCTTGACTGTCTACTCTGGAAACACCATATATTTT
v_gene: TRBV4-2; j_gene: TRBJ1-1; abundance: -; d_gene: TRBD1; CDR3aa: CASSQDEGTGGREAFF; CDR3nt: TGTGCCAGCAGCCAAGATGAGGGGACAGGGGGCAGAGAAGCTTTCTTT
v_gene: TRBV5-4; j_gene: TRBJ2-1; abundance: few; d_gene: TRBD2; CDR3aa: CASSWGGADEQFF; CDR3nt: TGTGCCAGCAGCTGGGGGGGAGCCGATGAGCAGTTCTTC
v_gene: TRBV2; j_gene: TRBJ2-5; abundance: -; d_gene: -; CDR3aa: CASRGTGMETQYF; CDR3nt: TGTGCCAGCAGAGGTACAGGCATGGAGACCCAGTACTTC
v_gene: TRBV2; j_gene: TRBJ2-7; abundance: -; d_gene: -; CDR3aa: CASAFGSEGYEQYF; CDR3nt: TGTGCCAGCGCCTTCGGGAGCGAGGGATACGAGCAGTACTTC
v_gene: TRBV27; j_gene: TRBJ1-1; abundance: once; d_gene: TRBD1; CDR3aa: CASSLTGDAEAFF; CDR3nt: TGTGCCAGCAGTTTAACAGGGGACGCTGAAGCTTTCTTT
v_gene: TRBV6-5; j_gene: TRBJ1-2; abundance: few; d_gene: -; CDR3aa: CASSYSVGEPYGYTF; CDR3nt: TGTGCCAGCAGTTACTCGGTAGGAGAACCCTATGGCTACACCTTC
v_gene: TRBV25-1; j_gene: TRBJ2-7; abundance: -; d_gene: TRBD2; CDR3aa: CASSPRGVAGSYEQYF; CDR3nt: TGTGCCAGCAGTCCTAGGGGAGTAGCGGGCTCCTACGAGCAGTACTTC
v_gene: TRBV13; j_gene: TRBJ2-7; abundance: once; d_gene: -; CDR3aa: CASSLRRGPHRSYEQYF; CDR3nt: TGTGCCAGCAGCTTACGGAGGGGTCCACACCGCTCCTACGAGCAGTACTTC
v_gene: TRBV6-5; j_gene: TRBJ2-3; abundance: few; d_gene: TRBD2; CDR3aa: CASSYTGTSGLNTQYF; CDR3nt: TGTGCCAGCAGTTACACCGGGACTAGCGGGCTTAATACGCAGTATTTT